These 18 T cell receptor beta chains were all obtained from the same sample, sequenced in a study of T cells after posttransplantation cyclophosphamide. The data were produced by immunoSEQ multiplex PCR, yet TCRdb's version contains in-frame clones alone and is incomplete. The top ten clones hold 0.6% to 0.8% of a sample with tens of thousands of clones, roughly 67% of them seen once. The sequencing sample was made of memory CD4+ T cells sorted from PBMCs. These receptors came from a woman aged 60-75 years in good health, CMV-negative, and a related stem cell transplant donor.

V usage is TRBV5-1 and J usage is TRBJ2-3; 12 nucleotides align to TRBD2. Trimming removed 8 bases from V and 0 bases from J; junction bases left unmatched: 4. Germline loops: CDR1 SGHRS, CDR2 YFSETQ. The CDR3 loop spans 15 amino acids. The CDR3 loop is CASGTSGGSTDTQYF. The CDR3 DNA follows: TGCGCCAGTGGAACTAGCGGGGGGAGCACAGATACGCAGTATTTT.

This chain uses TRBV5-1 with TRBJ1-1, with D possibly matching TRBD1 (6 bases). Trimming removed 0 bases from V and 1 base from J, with 10 bases in between. This CDR3 contains 15 residues. Germline CDR1 is SGHRS and CDR2 is YFSETQ. CDR3 sequence: CASSLGGGGNTEAFF. CDR3 coding DNA: TGCGCCAGCAGCTTGGGAGGGGGGGGGAACACTGAAGCTTTCTTT.

Points on this clone: The sample holds other DNA sequences that translate to the same CDR3. V gene TRBV7-2 combines with J gene TRBJ2-3; TRBD1 agrees at 9 bases. The V segment lost 2 bases and the J segment 1 base; nucleotides outside the gene matches: 4. Germline lookup yields CDR1 SGHTA and CDR2 FQGNSA. There are 16 residues in the CDR3. The CDR3 reads CASSLRWDRGTDTQYF. The CDR3 DNA follows: TGTGCCAGCAGCTTACGCTGGGACAGGGGCACAGATACGCAGTATTTT.

CDR3 region: CASSHGTGELFF. DNA for the CDR3: TGCGCCAGCAGCCACGGGACTGGGGAGCTGTTTTTT. The chain links TRBV4-1 to TRBJ2-2; tentative D call: TRBD2 (6 bases). The V gene lost 3 bases and the J gene lost 8 bases, with 7 bases spanning the gap. The CDR3 consists of 12 residues. Germline lookup yields CDR1 MGHRA and CDR2 YSYEKL.

The chain uses TRBV7-9 and TRBJ1-6; TRBD1 aligns across 9 bases. V lost 1 base, J lost 7 bases, and 2 bases stayed unmatched. The CDR3 loop spans 15 amino acids. Germline V CDR1 and CDR2: SEHNR, FQNEAQ (reference sequence). CDR3 loop: CASSLGQGVNSPLHF. In DNA form, the CDR3 reads TGTGCCAGCAGCTTAGGACAGGGGGTAAATTCACCCCTCCACTTT. The full variable domain, in which reference TRBV7-9 and TRBJ1-6 provide the parts outside the CDR3, is DTGVSQNPRHKITKRGQNVTFRCDPISEHNRLYWYRQTLGQGPEFLTYFQNEAQLEKSRLLSDRFSAERPKGSFSTLEIQRTEQGDSAMYLCASSLGQGVNSPLHFGNGTRLTVT.

The V gene is TRBV6-5, the J gene TRBJ1-1; TRBD1 aligns across 9 bases. V lost 0 bases, J lost 4 bases, and 3 bases stayed unmatched. Germline V gene sequence: CDR1 MNHEY, CDR2 SVGAGI. The CDR3 has 15 residues. CDR3 sequence reads: CASSYSGQGTTEAFF. CDR3 nucleotide sequence: TGTGCCAGCAGTTACTCGGGACAGGGTACCACTGAAGCTTTCTTT.

This clone was detected a few times. The CDR3 region is CASSKDRIPNTGELFF. The CDR3, as DNA: TGTGCCAGCAGCAAAGACAGGATACCGAACACCGGGGAGCTGTTTTTT. The chain couples TRBV7-2 to TRBJ2-2; D is possibly TRBD1 (6 bases). This CDR3 contains 16 residues. The V gene lost 5 bases and the J gene lost 0 bases, with 13 bases spanning the gap. Looked up from germline, CDR1 is SGHTA and CDR2 is FQGNSA.

The chain combines TRBV30 with TRBJ2-3; D unclear. Between the trimmed V and J ends, which lost 2 bases and 4 bases, there was a span of 10 bases. Germline V gives CDR1 GTSNPN, CDR2 SVGIG (reference sequence). There are 13 residues in the CDR3. The CDR3 nucleotides read TGTGCCTGGAGTAGGCCGGGTCCAGATACGCAGTATTTT. Its protein product is CAWSRPGPDTQYF. Using reference TRBV30 and TRBJ2-3 for the parts outside the CDR3, the full variable domain is SQTIHQWPATLVQPVGSPLSLECTVEGTSNPNLYWYRQAAGRGLQLLFYSVGIGQISSEVPQNLSASRPQDRQFILSSKKLLLSDSGFYLCAWSRPGPDTQYFGPGTRLTVL.

V gene TRBV28 combines with J gene TRBJ2-1; D is unresolved. Looked up from germline, CDR1 is MDHEN and CDR2 is SYDVKM. The V end was cut by 1 base, the J end by 3 bases, with 13 bases between. The CDR3 is made up of 16 amino acids. DNA of the CDR3: TGTGCCAGCAGTTTATTTTCTCTCCGGTTCTACAATGAGCAGTTCTTC. Translation gives CASSLFSLRFYNEQFF.

The gene calls are TRBV18 and TRBJ2-5; no firm D call. This CDR3 is built from 15 residues. The germline V and J ends were trimmed by 0 bases and 0 bases, with 8 bases remaining between them. Germline CDR1 and CDR2: KGHSH and LQKENI. CDR3 sequence (DNA): TGTGCCAGCTCACCACCGTCCGTGTACCAAGAGACCCAGTACTTC. Its translation: CASSPPSVYQETQYF.

The chain has TRBV19 and TRBJ2-7; D might be TRBD2 (6 bases). The V and J ends lost 5 bases and 5 bases respectively, with 19 bases between them. This CDR3 has 15 residues. CDR1 is LNHDA and CDR2 is SQIVND in the germline V gene (reference sequence). CDR3 DNA: TGTGCCAGTAGTCCATGGACTACCCGCACGAACGAGCAGTACTTC. It is translated as CASSPWTTRTNEQYF.

The V and J genes are TRBV19 and TRBJ2-3, with D hard to call. Germline loops: CDR1 LNHDA, CDR2 SQIVND (reference sequence). The length of the CDR3 is 13 residues. Trimming left V 7 bases short and J 0 bases short, with 8 bases between. The CDR3 is CASKEASTDTQYF. The CDR3 nucleotides read TGTGCCAGTAAAGAGGCTAGCACAGATACGCAGTATTTT.

As DNA, the CDR3 is TGTGCCTGGACGGCGCAGGGGCGTAAGAAAAACATTCAGTACTTC. As protein: CAWTAQGRKKNIQYF. The rearrangement joins TRBV30 to TRBJ2-4; maybe TRBD1 (6 bases). Trimming left V 4 bases short and J 4 bases short, with 17 bases between. The germline V gene has CDR1 GTSNPN and CDR2 SVGIG (reference sequence). This CDR3 region has 15 residues.

This chain links TRBV15 with TRBJ2-1; TRBD2 aligns across 11 bases. From germline, CDR1 is LNHNV and CDR2 YYDKDF (reference sequence). This CDR3 comprises 15 residues. V lost 5 bases, J lost 4 bases, and 4 bases stayed unmatched. The CDR3 loop reads CATSARTSGYNEQFF. The CDR3 coding sequence is TGTGCCACCAGCGCCCGGACTAGCGGGTACAATGAGCAGTTCTTC.

This clone occurred once. The chain employs TRBV6-5 and TRBJ1-5; 9 bases are shared with TRBD1. The CDR3 loop spans 15 amino acids. Germline V gene lookup returns CDR1 MNHEY and CDR2 SVGAGI. After removal of 4 bases from V and 5 bases from J, the junction contained 6 bases not matched to a gene. The CDR3 DNA reads TGTGCCAGCAGTTCTACAGGGGGCTGGGATCAGCCCCAGCATTTT. Translated, it gives CASSSTGGWDQPQHF.

This clone was recorded once. V is TRBV5-4 and J is TRBJ2-5, with D tentatively TRBD2 (6 bases). The germline gives CDR1 SGHNT, CDR2 YYREEE (reference sequence). V was cut by 0 bases and J by 5 bases, with 17 bases left in between. The CDR3 runs to 16 residues. CDR3: CASSLGGVGRAETQYF. CDR3 bases: TGTGCCAGCAGCTTGGGGGGGGTGGGGCGTGCGGAGACCCAGTACTTC.

The gene calls are TRBV18 and TRBJ1-6; a possible D gene is TRBD1 (6 bases). The ends were cut back, 1 base at V and 10 bases at J, with 17 bases in the middle. This CDR3 has 16 residues. Germline V gene sequence: CDR1 KGHSH, CDR2 LQKENI. The chain's CDR3 is CASSPRPTGGESPLHF. Written as DNA, the CDR3 is TGTGCCAGCTCACCACGACCGACAGGTGGGGAATCACCCCTCCACTTT. Supplemented by reference TRBV18 and TRBJ1-6, the full variable domain reads NAGVMQNPRHLVRRRGQEARLRCSPMKGHSHVYWYRQLPEEGLKFMVYLQKENIIDESGMPKERFSAEFPKEGPSILRIQQVVRGDSAAYFCASSPRPTGGESPLHFGNGTRLTVT.

The chain uses TRBV18 and TRBJ2-5; D might be TRBD1 (6 bases). CDR1 and CDR2 from the germline V gene are KGHSH and LQKENI. The ends were cut back, 6 bases at V and 3 bases at J, with 14 bases in the middle. The CDR3 sequence is 14 residues long. This chain's CDR3 is CASSRYREKETQYF. For the CDR3, the DNA is TGTGCCAGCTCGCGATACAGGGAAAAAGAGACCCAGTACTTC.